What follows are 7 T cell receptor beta chains derived from one specimen sequenced in a study of Tregs in tolerant kidney transplant recipients (dated by TCRdb to the late 2010s). In the paper's terms, the time point label means: blood sample drawn before combined kidney and bone marrow transplant. The protocol used for the library was the immunoSEQ multiplex PCR assay. The table was pulled from immuneACCESS by TCRdb, which kept in-frame rearrangements only. Such tables lose some clones; where checked, under half of the loss comes from unresolved V genes, and the rest has no known cause. The sample table includes under 55,000 clones. The ten most abundant clones make up roughly 0.8% of the sample. Source: CD4+ T cells from blood, taken before the transplant. The receptors come from a human donor who received a combined kidney and bone marrow transplant.

Concerning this clone: The read is 3 residues too short to cover the CDR3 end, so that end is filled in from the germline J gene. The rearrangement joins TRBV29-1 to TRBJ1-2; TRBD1 agrees at 7 bases. The V and J ends lost 3 bases and 4 bases, in that order; junction bases with no gene match: 8. Germline V CDR1 and CDR2: SQVTM, ANQGSEA. The length of the CDR3 is 14 residues. CDR3 protein: CSVDAPTGPYGYTF. The CDR3 bases that were read are TGCAGCGTTGACGCCCCGACAGGGCCCTATGGC.

Turning to this clone: The read comes to an end 3 residues before the CDR3 does, leaving the germline J gene to fill in the end. Other DNA sequences in this sample translate to the same CDR3. The V gene is TRBV7-6, the J gene TRBJ1-2; D possibly corresponds to TRBD1 (6 bases). CDR3 length: 13 amino acids. Trimming shortened V by 5 bases and J by 2 bases, and 9 bases separated the two germline ends. From germline, CDR1 is SGHVS and CDR2 FNYEAQ. The CDR3 region is CASSLGQNYGYTF. Partial CDR3 DNA: TGTGCCAGCAGCCTCGGACAGAACTATGGC.

Comment on this clone: The read halts 3 residues ahead of the CDR3 end, with the missing end drawn from the germline J gene. V usage is TRBV7-2 and J usage is TRBJ2-1; D possibly corresponds to TRBD2 (6 bases). The CDR3 is made up of 12 amino acids. Trimming shortened V by 10 bases and J by 8 bases, and 15 bases separated the two germline ends. Germline V gives CDR1 SGHTA, CDR2 FQGNSA. The CDR3 DNA, read in part, is TGTGCCATCGAAGGGACGGGGGATGAG. Residues: CAIEGTGDE. The CDR3 in its entirety is CAIEGTGDEQFF.

Worth noting for this clone: Sequencing ends 3 residues short of the CDR3 end; the germline J gene provides the rest. The chain joins TRBV6-2 or TRBV6-3 to TRBJ2-7, with D perhaps TRBD2 (5 bases). CDR3 length equals 12 residues. Trimming took 6 bases from V and 3 from J, leaving 9 bases between them. The germline V gene encodes CDR1 MNHEY and CDR2 SVGEGT. The DNA read from the CDR3 is TGTGCCAGCAGCCGAGGGTACTACGAG. Translating gives CASSRGYYE. The entire CDR3 reads CASSRGYYEQYF.

A note on this clone: Read sequence stops 3 residues before the CDR3 end, and the germline J gene provides the missing end. The chain has TRBV7-2 and TRBJ2-7; D may be TRBD1 (6 bases). There are 15 residues in the CDR3. With 7 bases removed from V and 0 bases from J, the gap between germline ends came to 16 bases. Per the germline V gene, CDR1 is SGHTA and CDR2 is FQGNSA. The CDR3 DNA, read in part, is TGTGCCAGCACCTCACAGGGTGCGAGCTCCTACGAG. It encodes CASTSQGASSYE. The whole CDR3 sequence is CASTSQGASSYEQYF.

Concerning this clone itself: The sequence runs out 3 residues before the end of the CDR3; the remainder is reconstructed from the germline J gene. The genes are TRBV18 and TRBJ2-1, with D maybe TRBD2 (6 bases). V dropped 0 bases and J dropped 5 bases, with 8 bases sitting between them. CDR1 and CDR2 (germline): KGHSH, LQKENI. CDR3 length equals 14 residues. CDR3 DNA, as far as it was read: TGTGCCAGCTCACCACCCCCGGGGGACAATGAG. Translated, it gives CASSPPPGDNE. The CDR3 in full is CASSPPPGDNEQFF. The variable domain in full, with the rest retrieved from reference TRBV18 and TRBJ2-1, is NAGVMQNPRHLVRRRGQEARLRCSPMKGHSHVYWYRQLPEEGLKFMVYLQKENIIDESGMPKERFSAEFPKEGPSILRIQQVVRGDSAAYFCASSPPPGDNEQFFGPGTRLTVL.

As for this clone: The CDR3 goes on 3 residues after the read ends, and that part is filled in from the germline J gene. This rearrangement joins TRBV2 to TRBJ2-2; 8 bases line up with TRBD2. CDR1 SNHLY and CDR2 FYNNEI come from the germline V gene. V dropped 6 bases and J dropped 5; count of bases not matched to a gene: 5. The CDR3 consists of 14 residues. The CDR3 sequence is CASRGTSWTGELFF. CDR3 DNA (partial): TGTGCCAGCAGGGGGACTAGTTGGACCGGGGAG.